One sample yielded the 18 T cell receptor beta chains listed below, sequenced in a study of CD8 T cells in Susac syndrome. With random hexamers, roughly 0.45 to 1 ug RNA was reverse transcribed. MiXCR, applied by TCRdb to the immunoSEQ multiplex PCR reads, yields one record per CDR3 protein. The table records 200,000 or so distinct CDR3 sequences, roughly 94% of them present only once. The sequencing input was CD8+ T cells from PBMCs. The origin of the receptors is a human donor with Susac syndrome.

V gene TRBV20-1 combines with J gene TRBJ1-2, with D hard to call. Trimming left V 4 bases short and J 2 bases short, with 14 bases between. The CDR3 covers 14 residues. Looked up from germline, CDR1 is DFQATT and CDR2 is SNEGSKA (reference sequence). DNA for the CDR3: TGCAGTGCTATCCTTCCCCGGGAGAACTATGGCTACACCTTC. It codes for CSAILPRENYGYTF.

The gene calls are TRBV4-1 and TRBJ1-3; D not certain. Looked up from germline, CDR1 is MGHRA and CDR2 is YSYEKL. The CDR3 has 14 amino acids. Trimming stripped 4 bases from V and 2 bases from J, with 9 bases between. CDR3 region: CASSPSWTGNTIYF. The CDR3 DNA sequence: TGCGCCAGCAGCCCTAGCTGGACTGGAAACACCATATATTTT.

This clonotype was found once. The rearrangement uses TRBV3-1 and TRBJ2-7; the match to TRBD1 covers 8 bases. This CDR3 has 16 amino acids. In germline, CDR1 is LGHDT, CDR2 YNNKEL (reference sequence). After removal of 4 bases from V and 5 bases from J, the junction contained 13 bases not matched to a gene. The CDR3 DNA reads as TGTGCCAGCAGCCTCGGAGGACAGGGACAGCGTGACGAGCAGTACTTC. Amino acid sequence: CASSLGGQGQRDEQYF.

The CDR3 nucleotides read TGCAGTGCTAGAGTGGCTAGCGGGGGGGGCTACAATGAGCAGTTCTTC. Translated: CSARVASGGGYNEQFF. The V call is TRBV20-1, the J call TRBJ2-1, with 12 bases aligning to TRBD2. CDR1 DFQATT and CDR2 SNEGSKA come from the germline V gene (reference sequence). The CDR3 loop spans 16 amino acids. V lost 1 base and J lost 3; bases outside the gene matches: 4.

The chain couples TRBV25-1 to TRBJ1-1; no reliable D call. This CDR3 has 15 residues. Per germline, CDR1 MGHDK and CDR2 SYGVNS. V shed 1 base and J shed 1 base, with 10 bases lying between them. CDR3 sequence (DNA): TGTGCCAGCAGTGAATGGGGATGGGGGAACACTGAAGCTTTCTTT. It translates to CASSEWGWGNTEAFF.

The CDR3 sequence: CASSLSGLPSYEQYF. The CDR3 DNA reads TGTGCCAGCAGCTTATCAGGACTGCCTTCCTACGAGCAGTACTTC. The V gene is TRBV7-9, the J gene TRBJ2-7; weak D call: TRBD2 (5 bases). With 2 bases removed from V and 1 base from J, the gap between germline ends came to 12 bases. The CDR3 covers 15 residues. Germline loops: CDR1 SEHNR, CDR2 FQNEAQ (reference sequence).

The chain carries TRBV30 and TRBJ1-2; D remains unclear. With 1 base removed from V and 9 bases from J, the gap between germline ends came to 15 bases. The CDR3 spans 13 residues. The germline CDR1 and CDR2 sequences are GTSNPN and SVGIG (reference sequence). CDR3 sequence (DNA): TGTGCCTGGAGTGCTTTAACAGCATCTAGCTACACCTTC. This translates into CAWSALTASSYTF.

The chain has TRBV30 and TRBJ2-3; 7 nucleotides agree with TRBD1. With V trimmed by 5 bases and J by 1 base, 6 bases remained unmatched. CDR3 length: 14 residues. Per germline, CDR1 GTSNPN and CDR2 SVGIG (reference sequence). CDR3 sequence: CAWSSGQGTDTQYF. CDR3 DNA: TGTGCCTGGTCATCCGGACAGGGCACAGATACGCAGTATTTT.

The chain has TRBV7-2 and TRBJ2-5; perhaps TRBD2 as D (6 bases). Trimming took off 5 bases at V and 4 bases at J, with 17 bases between the two ends. Germline V lookup: CDR1 SGHTA, CDR2 FQGNSA. The CDR3 has 15 residues. The CDR3 nucleotides are TGTGCCAGCAGCCCTCCCGCTATGGGGGGAGAGACCCAGTACTTC. Amino acids: CASSPPAMGGETQYF.

The chain couples TRBV2 to TRBJ2-7; no clear D. V was trimmed by 7 bases and J by 6 bases, leaving 13 bases between them. Germline CDR1 SNHLY, CDR2 FYNNEI. This CDR3 has 12 amino acids. The CDR3 nucleotides read TGTGCCAGCAATTCTAGAGTTGGCGAGCAGTACTTC. Residues: CASNSRVGEQYF.

This chain uses TRBV30 with TRBJ1-3, with D hard to call. The germline gives CDR1 GTSNPN, CDR2 SVGIG (reference sequence). The CDR3 is made up of 17 amino acids. With 1 base removed from V and 0 bases from J, the gap between germline ends came to 16 bases. DNA of the CDR3: TGTGCCTGGAGTGGGTATACAGCGCTAAGCTCTGGAAACACCATATATTTT. It translates to CAWSGYTALSSGNTIYF.

V and J are TRBV2 and TRBJ2-3; 10 nucleotides align to TRBD2. From germline, CDR1 is SNHLY and CDR2 FYNNEI. This CDR3 region has 15 residues. V dropped 7 bases and J dropped 4; count of bases not matched to a gene: 8. CDR3 DNA sequence: TGTGCCAGCAAGTCAGCGGGGGGGCCCCCAGATACGCAGTATTTT. Residues: CASKSAGGPPDTQYF.

The rearrangement uses TRBV25-1 and TRBJ2-3; TRBD2 might be the D (6 bases). The CDR3 is made up of 15 amino acids. Germline V gene lookup returns CDR1 MGHDK and CDR2 SYGVNS. Trimming shortened V by 6 bases and J by 7 bases, and 20 bases separated the two germline ends. The CDR3 coding sequence is TGTGCCAGCAGCTTTGGGACTTTCATTAGGAATACGCAGTATTTT. It encodes CASSFGTFIRNTQYF. The full variable domain, in which reference TRBV25-1 and TRBJ2-3 provide the parts outside the CDR3, is EADIYQTPRYLVIGTGKKITLECSQTMGHDKMYWYQQDPGMELHLIHYSYGVNSTEKGDLSSESTVSRIRTEHFPLTLESARPSHTSQYLCASSFGTFIRNTQYFGPGTRLTVL.

Here the CDR3 DNA reads TGTGCCTGGGCGACACAACCCTACGAGCAGTACTTC. Amino acids: CAWATQPYEQYF. The V and J genes are TRBV30 and TRBJ2-7; D gene unclear. V lost 5 bases to trimming and J lost 2 bases, with 10 bases between them. CDR1 and CDR2 (germline): GTSNPN, SVGIG (reference sequence). The CDR3 spans 12 residues.

The V gene is TRBV3-1, the J gene TRBJ2-2, with TRBD2 identical over 7 bases. CDR1 and CDR2 from the germline V gene are LGHDT and YNNKEL (reference sequence). V shed 0 bases, J shed 1 base, and the junction held 5 bases outside the gene matches. The CDR3 spans 17 residues. This CDR3 is CASSQDLAGENTGELFF. The CDR3 DNA follows: TGTGCCAGCAGCCAAGATCTTGCGGGGGAGAACACCGGGGAGCTGTTTTTT.

The chain joins TRBV12-3 or TRBV12-4 to TRBJ1-1; TRBD1 might be the D (5 bases). V gave up 5 bases and J gave up 6 bases, with 7 bases separating them. CDR3 size: 11 residues. For the CDR3, the DNA is TGTGCCAGCAGTCAGGGACCTGAAGCTTTCTTT. Amino acids: CASSQGPEAFF.

V usage is TRBV28 and J usage is TRBJ1-2, with a tentative D call TRBD1 (6 bases). V was trimmed by 5 bases and J by 4 bases, leaving 14 bases between them. CDR3 length: 14 residues. Germline assignment: CDR1 MDHEN and CDR2 SYDVKM. The CDR3 loop reads CASSPQGYSYGYTF. The CDR3 bases are TGTGCCAGCAGTCCACAGGGATACTCCTATGGCTACACCTTC.

In this sample, this clonotype turned up once. The chain carries TRBV15 and TRBJ2-5; TRBD2 might be the D (9 bases). The CDR3 sequence is 15 residues long. The V end was cut by 6 bases, the J end by 2 bases, with 16 bases between. Germline CDR1 is LNHNV and CDR2 is YYDKDF (reference sequence). The CDR3 nucleotides are TGTGCCACCAGAGCTAGCGGGACAGGTCAAGAGACCCAGTACTTC. Amino acids: CATRASGTGQETQYF.